This T cell receptor (beta chain) appears in the sequencing data of a study of T cells expressing NK-cell markers. TCRdb processed the 5' RACE reads again and assigns one entry to each CDR3 protein, with no DNA. The sample has 550,000 to 600,000 distinct CDR3 sequences, and its top ten clones hold approximately 3.6%. To note about this clonotype: No antigen is known for it.

Study observations and caveats: The dominant NKG2C+ clonotypes represented roughly 1.0-7.5% of CD8+ T cells in over 5 donors.

Germline V gene lookup returns CDR1 SGHTA and CDR2 FQGTGA. This CDR3 is built from 16 residues. The chain couples TRBV7-3 to TRBJ2-1; TCRdb selects TRBD2, and the lack of DNA leaves this call unchecked. The sample comprised blood T cells: a sorted CD56 or NKG2C T cell subset, CD4+ or CD8+ T cells, or bulk PBMC T cells (not recorded which). This TCR derives from a man younger than 35 in good health. The chain's CDR3 is CASSLGASGSFYEQFF. The whole variable domain, filled in from reference TRBV7-3 and TRBJ2-1, reads GAGVSQTPSNKVTEKGKYVELRCDPISGHTALYWYRQSLGQGPEFLIYFQGTGAADDSGLPNDRFFAVRPEGSVSTLKIQRTERGDSAVYLCASSLGASGSFYEQFFGPGTRLTVL.